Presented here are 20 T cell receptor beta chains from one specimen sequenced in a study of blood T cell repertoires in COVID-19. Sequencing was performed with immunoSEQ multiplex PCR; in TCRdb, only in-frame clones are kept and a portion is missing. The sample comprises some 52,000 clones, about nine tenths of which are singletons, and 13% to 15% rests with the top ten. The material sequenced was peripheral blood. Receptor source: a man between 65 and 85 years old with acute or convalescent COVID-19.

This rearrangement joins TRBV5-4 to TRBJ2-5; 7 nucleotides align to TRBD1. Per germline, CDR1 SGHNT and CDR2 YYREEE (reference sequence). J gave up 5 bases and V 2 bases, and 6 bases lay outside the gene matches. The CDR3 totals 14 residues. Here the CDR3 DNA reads TGTGCCAGCAGCTTCCGACAGGGACGCGAGACCCAGTACTTC. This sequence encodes CASSFRQGRETQYF.

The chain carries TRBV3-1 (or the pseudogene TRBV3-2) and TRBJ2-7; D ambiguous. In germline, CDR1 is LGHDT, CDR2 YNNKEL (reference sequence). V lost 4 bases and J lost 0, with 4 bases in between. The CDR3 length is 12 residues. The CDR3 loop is CASSPSSYEQYF. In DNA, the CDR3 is TGTGCCAGCAGCCCTAGCTCCTACGAGCAGTACTTC.

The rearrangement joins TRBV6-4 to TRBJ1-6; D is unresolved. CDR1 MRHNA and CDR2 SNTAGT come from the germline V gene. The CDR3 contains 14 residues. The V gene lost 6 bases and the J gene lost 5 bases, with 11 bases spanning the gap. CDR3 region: CASSLESNNSPLHF. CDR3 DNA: TGTGCCAGCAGCCTCGAGAGCAATAATTCACCCCTCCACTTT.

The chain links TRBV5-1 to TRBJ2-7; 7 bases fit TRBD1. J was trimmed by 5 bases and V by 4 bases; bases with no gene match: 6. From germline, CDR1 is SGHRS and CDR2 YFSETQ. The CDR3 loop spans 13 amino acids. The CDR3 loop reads CASSDRVGDEQYF. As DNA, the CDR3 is TGCGCCAGCAGCGACAGGGTCGGGGACGAGCAGTACTTC.

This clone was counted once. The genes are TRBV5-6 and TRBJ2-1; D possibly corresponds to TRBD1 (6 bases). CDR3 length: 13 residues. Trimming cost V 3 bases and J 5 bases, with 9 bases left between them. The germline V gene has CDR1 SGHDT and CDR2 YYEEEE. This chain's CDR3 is CASSSGQNNEQFF. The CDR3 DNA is TGTGCCAGCAGCTCCGGACAGAACAATGAGCAGTTCTTC.

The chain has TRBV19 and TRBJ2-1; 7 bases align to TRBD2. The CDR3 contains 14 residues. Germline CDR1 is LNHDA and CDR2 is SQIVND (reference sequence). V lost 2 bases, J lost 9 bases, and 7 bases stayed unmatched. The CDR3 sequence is CASSIRGRESEQFF. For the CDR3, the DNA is TGTGCCAGTAGTATAAGAGGGCGGGAGTCTGAGCAGTTCTTC.

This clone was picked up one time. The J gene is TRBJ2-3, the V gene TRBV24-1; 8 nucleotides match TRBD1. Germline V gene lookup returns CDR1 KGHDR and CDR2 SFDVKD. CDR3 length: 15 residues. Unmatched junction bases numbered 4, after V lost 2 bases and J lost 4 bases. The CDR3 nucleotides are TGTGCCACCAGTGATTCTGGACAGGGCCCAGATACGCAGTATTTT. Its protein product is CATSDSGQGPDTQYF.

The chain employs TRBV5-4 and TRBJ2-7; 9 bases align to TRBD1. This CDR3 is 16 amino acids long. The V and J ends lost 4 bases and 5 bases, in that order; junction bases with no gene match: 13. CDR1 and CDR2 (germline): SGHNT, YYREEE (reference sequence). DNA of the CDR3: TGTGCCAGCAGCAACGCTCCGGGACAGGGTATGAACGAGCAGTACTTC. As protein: CASSNAPGQGMNEQYF.

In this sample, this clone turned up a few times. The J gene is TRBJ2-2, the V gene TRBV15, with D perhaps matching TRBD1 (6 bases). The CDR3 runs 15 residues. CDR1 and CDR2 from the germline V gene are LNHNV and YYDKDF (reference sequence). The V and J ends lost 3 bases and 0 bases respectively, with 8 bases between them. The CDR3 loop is CATSSGQPNTGELFF. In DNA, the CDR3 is TGTGCCACCAGCAGCGGACAGCCGAACACCGGGGAGCTGTTTTTT. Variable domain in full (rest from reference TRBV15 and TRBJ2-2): DAMVIQNPRYQVTQFGKPVTLSCSQTLNHNVMYWYQQKSSQAPKLLFHYYDKDFNNEADTPDNFQSRRPNTSFCFLDIRSPGLGDTAMYLCATSSGQPNTGELFFGEGSRLTVL.

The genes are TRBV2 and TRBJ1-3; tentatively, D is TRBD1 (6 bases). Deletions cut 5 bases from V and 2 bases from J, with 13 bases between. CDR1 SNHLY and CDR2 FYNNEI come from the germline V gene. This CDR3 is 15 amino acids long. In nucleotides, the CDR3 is TGTGCCAGCAGTACAAACACAGGGACTGGAAACACCATATATTTT. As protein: CASSTNTGTGNTIYF. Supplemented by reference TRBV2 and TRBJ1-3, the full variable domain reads EPEVTQTPSHQVTQMGQEVILRCVPISNHLYFYWYRQILGQKVEFLVSFYNNEISEKSEIFDDQFSVERPDGSNFTLKIRSTKLEDSAMYFCASSTNTGTGNTIYFGEGSWLTVV.

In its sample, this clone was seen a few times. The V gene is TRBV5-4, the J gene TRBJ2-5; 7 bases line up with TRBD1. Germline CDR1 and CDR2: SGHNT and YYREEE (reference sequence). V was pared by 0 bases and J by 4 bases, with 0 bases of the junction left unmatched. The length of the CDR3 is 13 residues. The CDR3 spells CASSLDRGETQYF. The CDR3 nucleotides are TGTGCCAGCAGCTTGGACAGGGGAGAGACCCAGTACTTC.

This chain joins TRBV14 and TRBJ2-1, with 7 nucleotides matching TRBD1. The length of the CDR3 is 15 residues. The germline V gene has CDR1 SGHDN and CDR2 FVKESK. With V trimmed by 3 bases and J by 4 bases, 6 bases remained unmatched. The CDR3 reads CASSQGQTIYNEQFF. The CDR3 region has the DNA TGTGCCAGCAGCCAGGGACAGACAATTTACAATGAGCAGTTCTTC.

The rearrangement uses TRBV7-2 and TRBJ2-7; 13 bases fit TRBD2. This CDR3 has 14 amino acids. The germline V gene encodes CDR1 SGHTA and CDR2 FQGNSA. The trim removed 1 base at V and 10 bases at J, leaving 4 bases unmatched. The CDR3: CASSLGGTSGEQYV. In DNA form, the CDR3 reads TGTGCCAGCAGCTTAGGCGGGACTAGCGGGGAACAGTACGTC.

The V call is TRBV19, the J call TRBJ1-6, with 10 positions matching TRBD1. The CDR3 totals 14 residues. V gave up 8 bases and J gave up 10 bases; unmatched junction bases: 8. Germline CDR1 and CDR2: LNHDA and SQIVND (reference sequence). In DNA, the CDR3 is TGTGCCAGTCGGAGGGACAGGGGAGGATCACCCCTCCACTTT. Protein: CASRRDRGGSPLHF.

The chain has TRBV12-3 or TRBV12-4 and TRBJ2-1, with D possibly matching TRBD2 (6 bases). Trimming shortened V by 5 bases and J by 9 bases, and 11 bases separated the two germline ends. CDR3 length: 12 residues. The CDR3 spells CASSGGPGEQFF. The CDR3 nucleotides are TGTGCCAGCAGTGGAGGGCCAGGTGAGCAGTTCTTC.

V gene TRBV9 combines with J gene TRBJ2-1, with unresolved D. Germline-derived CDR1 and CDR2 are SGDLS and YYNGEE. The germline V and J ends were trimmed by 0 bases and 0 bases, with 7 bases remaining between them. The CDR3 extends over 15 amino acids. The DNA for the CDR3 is TGTGCCAGCAGCGTAGATAGGAGCTCCTACAATGAGCAGTTCTTC. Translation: CASSVDRSSYNEQFF.

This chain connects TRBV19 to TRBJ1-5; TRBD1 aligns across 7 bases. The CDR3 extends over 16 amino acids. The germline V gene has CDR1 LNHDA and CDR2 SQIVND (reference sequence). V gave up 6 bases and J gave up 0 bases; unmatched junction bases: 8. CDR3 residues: CASRKTGLYSNQPQHF. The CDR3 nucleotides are TGTGCCAGTAGGAAGACAGGGCTCTATAGCAATCAGCCCCAGCATTTT.

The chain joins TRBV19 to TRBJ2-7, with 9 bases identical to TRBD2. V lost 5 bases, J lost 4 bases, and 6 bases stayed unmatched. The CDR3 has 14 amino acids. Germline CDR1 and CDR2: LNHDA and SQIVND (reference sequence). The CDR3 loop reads CASSLTSGYYEQYF. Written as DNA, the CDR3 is TGTGCCAGTAGTTTGACTAGCGGATATTACGAGCAGTACTTC. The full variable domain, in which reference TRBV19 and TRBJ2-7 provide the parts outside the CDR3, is DGGITQSPKYLFRKEGQNVTLSCEQNLNHDAMYWYRQDPGQGLRLIYYSQIVNDFQKGDIAEGYSVSREKKESFPLTVTSAQKNPTAFYLCASSLTSGYYEQYFGPGTRLTVT.

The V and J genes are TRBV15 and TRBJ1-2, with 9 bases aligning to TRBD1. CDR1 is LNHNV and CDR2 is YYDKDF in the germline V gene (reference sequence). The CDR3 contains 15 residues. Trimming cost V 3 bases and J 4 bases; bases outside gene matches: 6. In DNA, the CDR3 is TGTGCCACCAGCAGGTACAGGGGGCGCCTCTATGGCTACACCTTC. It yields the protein CATSRYRGRLYGYTF.

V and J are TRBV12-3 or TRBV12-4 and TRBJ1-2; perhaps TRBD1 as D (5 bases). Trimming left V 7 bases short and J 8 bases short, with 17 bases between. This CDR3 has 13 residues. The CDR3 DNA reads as TGTGCCAGCACCACGAACGGGGGATTGGGCTACACCTTC. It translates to CASTTNGGLGYTF.